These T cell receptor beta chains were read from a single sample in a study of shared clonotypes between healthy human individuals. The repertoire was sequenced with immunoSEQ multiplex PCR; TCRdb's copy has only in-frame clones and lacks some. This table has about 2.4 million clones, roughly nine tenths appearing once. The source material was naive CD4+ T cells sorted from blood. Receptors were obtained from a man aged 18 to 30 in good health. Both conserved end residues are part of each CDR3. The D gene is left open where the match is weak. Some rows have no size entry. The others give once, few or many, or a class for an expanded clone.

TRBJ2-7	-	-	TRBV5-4	TGTGCCAGCAGCTCCACCCACGGCGGCTTCTCCTACGAGCAGTACTTC	CASSSTHGGFSYEQYF
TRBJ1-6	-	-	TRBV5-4	TGTGCCAGCAGCTCAGACACCCTCGCGGCACCCCTCCACTTT	CASSSDTLAAPLHF
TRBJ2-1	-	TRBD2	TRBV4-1	TGCGCCAGCAGCCAAGAAAGAGCGGGGGGGCTTTCCTCCTACAATGAGCAGTTCTTC	CASSQERAGGLSSYNEQFF
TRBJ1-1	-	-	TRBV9	TGTGCCAGCAGCCCCGAAACAGGGTGGCCTACATGGGGCACTGAAGCTTTCTTT	CASSPETGWPTWGTEAFF
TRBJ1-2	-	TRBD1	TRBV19	TGTGCCAGTAGTATTCGGTCATGGTGGACGAGGGACAGGAGCTATGGCTACACCTTC	CASSIRSWWTRDRSYGYTF
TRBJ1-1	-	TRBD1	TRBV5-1	TGCGCCAGCAGCGTGGACAGGAGGGGCACTGAAGCTTTCTTT	CASSVDRRGTEAFF
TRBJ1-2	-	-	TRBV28	TGTGCCACCTCTAAGGGCAGGGTCGGCAACTATGGCTACACCTTC	CATSKGRVGNYGYTF
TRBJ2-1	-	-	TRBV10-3	TGTGCCATCAGCTCCACGTGGGGTGAGCAGTTCTTC	CAISSTWGEQFF
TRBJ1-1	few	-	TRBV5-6	TGTGCCAGCAGCTTGGGGAGTCGGGGGAACACTGAAGCTTTCTTT	CASSLGSRGNTEAFF
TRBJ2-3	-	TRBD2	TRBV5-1	TGCGCCAGCAGCTCCTTAGCGGGAGTGGCAGATACGCAGTATTTT	CASSSLAGVADTQYF
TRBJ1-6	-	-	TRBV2	TGTGCCAGCACTGCCGGTGGGGAGGGAAGTAATTCACCCCTCCACTTT	CASTAGGEGSNSPLHF
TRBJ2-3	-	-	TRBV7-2	TGTGCCAGCAGCTTAGCCGTCGCGGGGGATACGCAGTATTTT	CASSLAVAGDTQYF
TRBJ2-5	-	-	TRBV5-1	TGCGCCAGCAGCTTGGACAGCTGGGGAGAGACCCAGTACTTC	CASSLDSWGETQYF
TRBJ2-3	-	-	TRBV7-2	TGTGCCAGCAGCTTTGGGGGACGCCCCACAGATACGCAGTATTTT	CASSFGGRPTDTQYF
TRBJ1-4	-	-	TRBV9	TGTGCCAGCAGCGTAGCAGGGGCTAATGAAAAACTGTTTTTT	CASSVAGANEKLFF
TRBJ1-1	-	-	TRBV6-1	TGTGCCAGCAGTGACACGGTGAACACTGAAGCTTTCTTT	CASSDTVNTEAFF
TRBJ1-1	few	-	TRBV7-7	TGTGCTATCACCCCGCCGGCCGGGGGGATTGAAGCTTTCTTT	CAITPPAGGIEAFF
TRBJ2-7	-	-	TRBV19	TGTGCCAGTAGTAGAGCGGGTGGGTCTGGGTTCTCCTACGAGCAGTACTTC	CASSRAGGSGFSYEQYF
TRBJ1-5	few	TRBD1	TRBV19	TGTGCCAGCAGACAGGGACCTTATCAGCCCCAGCATTTT	CASRQGPYQPQHF
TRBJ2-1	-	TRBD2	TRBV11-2	TGTGCCAGCACCTTCCGGGCGAAGACTAGCGGGAGTCTCGATGAGCAGTTCTTC	CASTFRAKTSGSLDEQFF
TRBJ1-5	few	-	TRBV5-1	TGCGCCAGCAGCCCAGAGGCGGGGGATCAGCCCCAGCATTTT	CASSPEAGDQPQHF
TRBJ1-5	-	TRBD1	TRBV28	TGTGCCAGCAGTCCACGGACAGGGTTCAATCAGCCCCAGCATTTT	CASSPRTGFNQPQHF
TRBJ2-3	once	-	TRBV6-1	TGTGCCAGCAGTGCTTTTAGTCCTAGCGTTTTTTCAGATACGCAGTATTTT	CASSAFSPSVFSDTQYF
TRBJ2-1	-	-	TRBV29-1	TGCAGCGTTTCCGTGGGTGAGCAGTTCTTC	CSVSVGEQFF
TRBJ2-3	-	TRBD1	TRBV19	TGTGCCAGTAGTACGACAGGGTTCCTCAACACAGATACGCAGTATTTT	CASSTTGFLNTDTQYF
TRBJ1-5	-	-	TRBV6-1	TGTGCCAGCAGTGAAGTTGGAGGGAAGGGTCAGCCCCAGCATTTT	CASSEVGGKGQPQHF
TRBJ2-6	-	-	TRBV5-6	TGTGCCAGCGCACAGACGGTTGTGAGTGGGGCCAACGTCCTGACTTTC	CASAQTVVSGANVLTF
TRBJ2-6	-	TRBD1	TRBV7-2	TGTGCCAGCAAACGAGCCGGGACAGGGGGCTCTGGGGCCAACGTCCTGACTTTC	CASKRAGTGGSGANVLTF
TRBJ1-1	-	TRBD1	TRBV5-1	TGCGCCAGCAGCGCGGACAGGGAAGCTTTCTTT	CASSADREAFF
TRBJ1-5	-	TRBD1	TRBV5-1	TGCGCCAGCAGCTCTACAGGGGGCGCAGGTCAGCCCCAGCATTTT	CASSSTGGAGQPQHF
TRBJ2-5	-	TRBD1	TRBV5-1	TGCGCCAGCAGCCTCGACAGGGTTGGCCAAGAGACCCAGTACTTC	CASSLDRVGQETQYF
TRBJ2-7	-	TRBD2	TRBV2	TGTGCCAGCACCGCGGGGGGACCCTACGAGCAGTACTTC	CASTAGGPYEQYF
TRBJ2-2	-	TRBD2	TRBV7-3	TGTGCCAGCAGCTCACGCGGGGGGCGGACCGGGGAGCTGTTTTTT	CASSSRGGRTGELFF
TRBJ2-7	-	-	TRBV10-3	TGTGCCATCAGCCCCCCCCGCGGACTATCGTCATCCTACGAGCAGTACTTC	CAISPPRGLSSSYEQYF
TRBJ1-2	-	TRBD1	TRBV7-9	TGTGCCAGCAGCCCGTCCCGGGACAGGGGACCCTATGGCTACACCTTC	CASSPSRDRGPYGYTF
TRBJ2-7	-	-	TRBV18	TGTGCCAGCTCACCTGGGCAGGTCTACGAGCAGTACTTC	CASSPGQVYEQYF
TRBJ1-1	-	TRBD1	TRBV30	TGTGCCTGGAGTCGAGGGGGCCACACTGAAGCTTTCTTT	CAWSRGGHTEAFF
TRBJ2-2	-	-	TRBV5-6	TGTGCCAGCAGCTTGGTTGTCGGGGAGCTGTTTTTT	CASSLVVGELFF
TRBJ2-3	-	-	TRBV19	TGTGCCACCCGACCCAGCGAGGGAGATACGCAGTATTTT	CATRPSEGDTQYF
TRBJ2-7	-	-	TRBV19	TGTGCCAGTAGTATAGGCCGTGGTTACGAGCAGTACTTC	CASSIGRGYEQYF